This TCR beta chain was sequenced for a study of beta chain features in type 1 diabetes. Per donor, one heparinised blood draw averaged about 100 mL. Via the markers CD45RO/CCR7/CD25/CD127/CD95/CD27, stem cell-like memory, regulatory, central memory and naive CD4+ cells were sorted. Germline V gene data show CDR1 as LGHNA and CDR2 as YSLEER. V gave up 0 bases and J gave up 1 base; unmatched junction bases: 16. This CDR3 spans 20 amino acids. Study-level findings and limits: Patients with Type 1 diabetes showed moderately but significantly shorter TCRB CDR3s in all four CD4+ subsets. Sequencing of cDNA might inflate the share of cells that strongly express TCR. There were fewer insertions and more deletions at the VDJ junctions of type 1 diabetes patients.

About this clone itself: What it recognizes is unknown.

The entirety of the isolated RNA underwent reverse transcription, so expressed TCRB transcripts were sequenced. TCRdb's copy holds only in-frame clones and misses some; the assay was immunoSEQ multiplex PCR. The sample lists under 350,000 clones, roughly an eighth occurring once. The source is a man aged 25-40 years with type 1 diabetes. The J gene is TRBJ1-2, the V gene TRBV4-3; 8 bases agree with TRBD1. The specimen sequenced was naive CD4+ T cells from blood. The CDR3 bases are TGCGCCAGCAGCCAAGATATCGGACAGGGAGACGTGCTAAATAACTATGGCTACACCTTC. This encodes CASSQDIGQGDVLNNYGYTF.